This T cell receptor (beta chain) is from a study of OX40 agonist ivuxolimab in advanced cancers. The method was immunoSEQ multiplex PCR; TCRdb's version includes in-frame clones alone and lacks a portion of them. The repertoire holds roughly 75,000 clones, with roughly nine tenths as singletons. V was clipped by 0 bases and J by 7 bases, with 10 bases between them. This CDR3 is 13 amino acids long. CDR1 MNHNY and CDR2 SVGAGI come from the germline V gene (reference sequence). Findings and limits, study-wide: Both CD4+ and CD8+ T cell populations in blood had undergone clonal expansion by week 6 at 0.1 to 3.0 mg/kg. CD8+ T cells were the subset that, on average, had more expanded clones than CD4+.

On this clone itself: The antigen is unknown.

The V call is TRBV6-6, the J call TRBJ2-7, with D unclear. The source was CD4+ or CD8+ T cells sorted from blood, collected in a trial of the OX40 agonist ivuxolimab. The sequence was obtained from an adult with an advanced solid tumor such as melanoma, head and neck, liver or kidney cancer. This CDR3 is CASSYSGGREQYF. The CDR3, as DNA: TGTGCCAGCAGTTACTCGGGCGGAAGAGAGCAGTACTTC.